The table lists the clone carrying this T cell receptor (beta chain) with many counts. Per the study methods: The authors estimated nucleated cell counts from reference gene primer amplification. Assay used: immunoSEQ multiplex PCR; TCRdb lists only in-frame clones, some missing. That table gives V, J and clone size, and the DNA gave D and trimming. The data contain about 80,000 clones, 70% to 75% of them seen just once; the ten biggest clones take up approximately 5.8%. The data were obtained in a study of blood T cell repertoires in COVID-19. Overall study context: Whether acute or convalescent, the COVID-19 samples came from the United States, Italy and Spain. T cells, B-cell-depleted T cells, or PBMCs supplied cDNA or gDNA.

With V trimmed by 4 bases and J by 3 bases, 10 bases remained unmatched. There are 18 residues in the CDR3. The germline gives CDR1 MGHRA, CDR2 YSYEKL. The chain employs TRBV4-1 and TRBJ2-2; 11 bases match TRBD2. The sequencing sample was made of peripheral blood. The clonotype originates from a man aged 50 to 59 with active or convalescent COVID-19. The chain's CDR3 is CASSPGPLAGDHTGELFF. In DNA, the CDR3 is TGCGCCAGCAGCCCCGGGCCACTAGCGGGGGATCACACCGGGGAGCTGTTTTTT.